This T cell receptor (beta chain) stems from a study of blood T cells in healthy people across ages. Every participating donor contributed about 10 milliliters of peripheral blood through a draw. Samples had at least 6 million PBMCs isolated from them. Combining a sample-barcoded 5' primer with a J-beta primer mix, a second PCR ran for roughly 6 to 11 cycles. Each cDNA molecule carried a tag from a template-switch adaptor that contained 12 random nucleotides. TCRdb reprocessed the 5' RACE reads with MiXCR, giving one entry per CDR3 protein. Here the sample spans roughly 1.5 million distinct CDR3 sequences, approximately 43% being singletons. The trim removed 2 bases at V and 5 bases at J, leaving 5 bases unmatched. The CDR3 sequence is 16 residues long. The germline V gene has CDR1 MNHEY and CDR2 SVGAGI.

The sequenced material came from blood. This rearrangement joins TRBV6-5 to TRBJ2-5; 13 nucleotides line up with TRBD2. This receptor was obtained from a young woman in good health. The CDR3, as DNA: TGTGCCAGCAGTTACGGACTAGCGGGAGTTGGGGAGACCCAGTACTTC. Protein sequence: CASSYGLAGVGETQYF.